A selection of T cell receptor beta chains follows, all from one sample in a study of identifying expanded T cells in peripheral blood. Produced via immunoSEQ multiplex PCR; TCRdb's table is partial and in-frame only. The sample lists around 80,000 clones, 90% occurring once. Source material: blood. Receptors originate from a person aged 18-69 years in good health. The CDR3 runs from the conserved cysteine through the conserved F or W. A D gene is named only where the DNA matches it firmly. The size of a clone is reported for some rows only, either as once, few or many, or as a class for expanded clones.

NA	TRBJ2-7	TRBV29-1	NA	CSVEERRGRGIGEQYF	TGCAGCGTTGAAGAACGAAGGGGCCGGGGTATTGGGGAGCAGTACTTC
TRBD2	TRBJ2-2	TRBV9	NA	CASSVQSLAGNTGELFF	TGTGCCAGCAGCGTGCAGTCTCTAGCGGGGAACACCGGGGAGCTGTTTTTT
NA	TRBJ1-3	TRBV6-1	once	CASSEAPGSGNTIYF	TGTGCCAGCAGTGAAGCGCCAGGGTCTGGAAACACCATATATTTT
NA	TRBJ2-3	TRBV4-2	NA	CASSQDRSSSTDTQYF	TGTGCCAGCAGCCAAGACAGGAGTTCTAGCACAGATACGCAGTATTTT
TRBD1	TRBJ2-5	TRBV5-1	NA	CASSLQRQGMETQYF	TGCGCCAGCAGCTTGCAAAGACAGGGGATGGAGACCCAGTACTTC
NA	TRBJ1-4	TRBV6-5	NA	CASRADSVNEKLFF	TGTGCCAGCAGAGCCGACAGCGTGAATGAAAAACTGTTTTTT
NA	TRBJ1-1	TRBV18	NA	CASSPDLGDSAFF	TGTGCCAGCTCACCAGACTTAGGGGATTCAGCTTTCTTT
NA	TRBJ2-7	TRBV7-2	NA	CASRTLGRASDYEQYF	TGTGCCAGCAGGACCTTGGGTAGGGCGAGCGACTACGAGCAGTACTTC
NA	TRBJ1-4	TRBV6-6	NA	CASSYGGSSEKLFF	TGTGCCAGCAGTTACGGAGGGTCGAGTGAAAAACTGTTTTTT
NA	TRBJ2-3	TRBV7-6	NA	CASSLGTDTQYF	TGTGCCAGCAGCTTGGGCACAGATACGCAGTATTTT
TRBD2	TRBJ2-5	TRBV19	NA	CASSIAAGGPQETQYF	TGTGCCAGTAGTATAGCGGCGGGGGGGCCCCAAGAGACCCAGTACTTC
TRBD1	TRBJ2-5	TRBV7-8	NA	CASSSGGTGGLLGETQYF	TGTGCCAGCAGCTCAGGGGGGACAGGGGGTCTCCTAGGAGAGACCCAGTACTTC
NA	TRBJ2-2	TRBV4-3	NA	CASSQRGETGELFF	TGCGCCAGCAGCCAGAGAGGGGAGACCGGGGAGCTGTTTTTT
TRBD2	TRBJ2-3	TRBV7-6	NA	CASSKSGLVTDTQYF	TGTGCCAGCAGCAAATCGGGACTAGTAACAGATACGCAGTATTTT
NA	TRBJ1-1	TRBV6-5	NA	CATWSWGYTEAFF	TGTGCCACATGGAGTTGGGGGTACACTGAAGCTTTCTTT
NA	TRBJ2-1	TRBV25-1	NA	CASSELHRRSLYNEQFF	TGTGCCAGCAGTGAGCTTCACCGGAGATCCCTGTACAATGAGCAGTTCTTC
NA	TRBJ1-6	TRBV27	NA	CASTLSTGQLWGSPLHF	TGTGCCAGCACCCTCTCGACAGGTCAGCTATGGGGTTCACCCCTCCACTTT
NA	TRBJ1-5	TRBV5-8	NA	CASSGTSNQPQHF	TGTGCCAGCAGCGGTACTTCCAATCAGCCCCAGCATTTT
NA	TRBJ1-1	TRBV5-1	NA	CASSLDGGPEAFF	TGCGCCAGCAGCTTGGACGGGGGACCTGAAGCTTTCTTT
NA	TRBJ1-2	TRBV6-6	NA	CASSYTGKGYTF	TGTGCCAGCAGTTACACGGGAAAAGGCTACACCTTC
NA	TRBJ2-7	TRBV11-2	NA	CASSLVPGSYEQYF	TGTGCCAGCAGCTTAGTGCCGGGCTCCTACGAGCAGTACTTC
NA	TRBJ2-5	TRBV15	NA	CATSRPDRLETQYF	TGTGCCACCAGCAGACCTGATCGTTTGGAGACCCAGTACTTC
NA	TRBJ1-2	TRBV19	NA	CASSLQGRGYGYTF	TGTGCCAGTAGTCTCCAGGGCAGGGGCTATGGCTACACCTTC
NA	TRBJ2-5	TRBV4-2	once	CASSQNHYLQETQYF	TGTGCCAGCAGCCAAAATCACTACCTCCAAGAGACCCAGTACTTC
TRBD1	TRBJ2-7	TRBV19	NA	CASRSQGQGSYEQYF	TGTGCCAGTAGGTCCCAGGGACAGGGTTCCTACGAGCAGTACTTC
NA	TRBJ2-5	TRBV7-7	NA	CASSPRSVRFETQYF	TGTGCCAGCAGCCCCAGGTCGGTGCGGTTTGAGACCCAGTACTTC
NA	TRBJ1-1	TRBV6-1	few	CASSEQGQAEAFF	TGTGCCAGCAGTGAACAGGGTCAAGCTGAAGCTTTCTTT
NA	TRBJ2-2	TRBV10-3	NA	CAISDRKNTGELFF	TGTGCCATCAGTGATAGGAAGAACACCGGGGAGCTGTTTTTT
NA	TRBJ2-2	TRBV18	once	CATTAGASSGELFF	TGTGCCACCACCGCAGGGGCGAGCTCCGGGGAGCTGTTTTTT
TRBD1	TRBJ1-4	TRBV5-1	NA	CASSSWGQGTNEKLFF	TGCGCCAGCAGCTCGTGGGGACAGGGAACTAATGAAAAACTGTTTTTT
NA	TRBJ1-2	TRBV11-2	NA	CASSSRGGFSDGYTF	TGTGCCAGCAGCTCTAGGGGGGGGTTTTCAGATGGCTACACCTTC
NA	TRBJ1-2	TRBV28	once	CASTAGGTNYGYTF	TGTGCCAGCACGGCGGGGGGAACTAACTATGGCTACACCTTC
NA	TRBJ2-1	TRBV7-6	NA	CASSFRGLGNEQFF	TGTGCCAGCAGCTTCCGGGGCCTAGGCAATGAGCAGTTCTTC
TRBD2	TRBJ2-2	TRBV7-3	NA	CASSLNPGGLTKNTGELFF	TGTGCCAGCAGCTTAAACCCGGGAGGCCTCACCAAGAACACCGGGGAGCTGTTTTTT
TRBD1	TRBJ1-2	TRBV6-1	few	CASNPDRGGYGYTF	TGTGCCAGCAACCCCGACAGGGGTGGATATGGCTACACCTTC
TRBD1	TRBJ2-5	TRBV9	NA	CASSVAGQAQETQYF	TGTGCCAGCAGCGTAGCGGGACAGGCTCAAGAGACCCAGTACTTC
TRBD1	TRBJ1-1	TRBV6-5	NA	CATLGGRGRTEAFF	TGTGCCACCCTCGGGGGCAGGGGGCGGACTGAAGCTTTCTTT
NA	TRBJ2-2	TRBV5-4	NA	CASSPAVGVAGELFF	TGTGCCAGCAGCCCCGCAGTGGGGGTCGCCGGGGAGCTGTTTTTT
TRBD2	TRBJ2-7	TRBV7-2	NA	CASSIAGTSSYEQYF	TGTGCCAGCAGCATAGCGGGGACAAGCTCCTACGAGCAGTACTTC
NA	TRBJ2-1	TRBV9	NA	CASSVVSSSYNEQFF	TGTGCCAGCAGCGTAGTTTCTAGCTCCTACAATGAGCAGTTCTTC
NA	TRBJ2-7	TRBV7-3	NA	CASSFQTGYEQYF	TGTGCCAGCAGCTTCCAGACGGGCTACGAGCAGTACTTC
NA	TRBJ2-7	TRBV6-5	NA	CASIGAAYEQYF	TGTGCCAGCATCGGGGCGGCCTACGAGCAGTACTTC
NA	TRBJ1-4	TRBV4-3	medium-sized	CASSQDVLRDIEKLFF	TGCGCCAGCAGCCAAGATGTTCTTAGGGACATTGAAAAACTGTTTTTT
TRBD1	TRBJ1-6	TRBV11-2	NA	CASRPGQGYSSPLHF	TGTGCCAGCAGACCGGGACAGGGGTATTCTTCACCCCTCCACTTT
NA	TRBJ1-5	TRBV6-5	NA	CASRPDLNQPQHF	TGTGCCAGCAGGCCAGATCTCAATCAGCCCCAGCATTTT
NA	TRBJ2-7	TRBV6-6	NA	CASTRQSSSYEQYF	TGTGCCAGCACCAGACAGTCAAGCTCCTACGAGCAGTACTTC
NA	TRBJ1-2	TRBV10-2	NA	CASRRSDKDFSKSNGYTF	TGCGCCAGCAGAAGGAGTGATAAGGATTTTTCTAAGTCCAATGGCTACACCTTC
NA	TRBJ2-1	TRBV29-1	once	CSVEGSSYNEQFF	TGCAGCGTTGAGGGGAGCTCCTACAATGAGCAGTTCTTC